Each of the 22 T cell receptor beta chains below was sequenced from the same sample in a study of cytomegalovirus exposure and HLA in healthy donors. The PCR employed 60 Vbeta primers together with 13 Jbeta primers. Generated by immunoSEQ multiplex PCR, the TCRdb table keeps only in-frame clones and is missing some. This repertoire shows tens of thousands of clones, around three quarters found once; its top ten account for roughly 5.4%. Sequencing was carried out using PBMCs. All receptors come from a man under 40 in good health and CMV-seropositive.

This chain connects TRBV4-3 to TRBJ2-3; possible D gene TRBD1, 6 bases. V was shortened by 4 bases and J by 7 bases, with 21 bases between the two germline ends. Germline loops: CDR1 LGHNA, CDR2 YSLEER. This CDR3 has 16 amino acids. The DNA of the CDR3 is TGCGCCAGCAGCCCCCAACTGGGGTTAGGGACAAATACGCAGTATTTT. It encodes CASSPQLGLGTNTQYF.

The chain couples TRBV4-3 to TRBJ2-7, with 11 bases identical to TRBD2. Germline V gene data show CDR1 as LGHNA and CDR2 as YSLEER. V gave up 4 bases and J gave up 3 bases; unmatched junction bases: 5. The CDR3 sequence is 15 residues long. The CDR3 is CASSPRLAGSYEQYF. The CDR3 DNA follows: TGCGCCAGCAGCCCCCGACTAGCGGGAAGCTACGAGCAGTACTTC.

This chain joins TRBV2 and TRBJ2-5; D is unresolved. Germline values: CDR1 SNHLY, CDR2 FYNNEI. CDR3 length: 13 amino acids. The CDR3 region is CATRSSKEETQYF. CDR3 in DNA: TGTGCAACGAGGTCCTCCAAGGAAGAGACCCAGTACTTC. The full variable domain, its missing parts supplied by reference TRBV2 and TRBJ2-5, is EPEVTQTPSHQVTQMGQEVILRCVPISNHLYFYWYRQILGQKVEFLVSFYNNEISEKSEIFDDQFSVERPDGSNFTLKIRSTKLEDSAMYFCATRSSKEETQYFGPGTRLLVL.

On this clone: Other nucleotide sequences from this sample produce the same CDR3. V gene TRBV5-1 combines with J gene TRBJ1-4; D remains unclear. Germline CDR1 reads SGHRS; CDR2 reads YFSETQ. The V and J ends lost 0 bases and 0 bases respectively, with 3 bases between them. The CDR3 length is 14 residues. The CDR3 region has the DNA TGCGCCAGCAGCTTGGTAGCAACTAATGAAAAACTGTTTTTT. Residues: CASSLVATNEKLFF.

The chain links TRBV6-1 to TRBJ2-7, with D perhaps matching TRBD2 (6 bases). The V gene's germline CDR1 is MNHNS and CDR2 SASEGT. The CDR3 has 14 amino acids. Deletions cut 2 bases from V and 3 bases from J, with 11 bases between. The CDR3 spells CASSETGDGYEQYV. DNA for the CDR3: TGTGCCAGCAGTGAAACGGGGGACGGCTACGAGCAGTACGTC.

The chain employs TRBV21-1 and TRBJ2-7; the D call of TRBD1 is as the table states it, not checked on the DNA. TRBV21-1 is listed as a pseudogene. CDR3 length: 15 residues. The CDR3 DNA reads TGTGCCAGCAGCAATGGGACAGGGGGAGGCTACGAGCAGTACGTC. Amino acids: CASSNGTGGGYEQYV.

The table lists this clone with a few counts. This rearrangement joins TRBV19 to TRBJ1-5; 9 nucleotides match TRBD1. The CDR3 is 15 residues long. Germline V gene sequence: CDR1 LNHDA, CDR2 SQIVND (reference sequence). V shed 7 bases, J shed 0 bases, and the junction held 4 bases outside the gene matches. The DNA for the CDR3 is TGTGCCAGTACCAGGGGACAGGGTAGCAATCAGCCCCAGCATTTT. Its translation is CASTRGQGSNQPQHF.

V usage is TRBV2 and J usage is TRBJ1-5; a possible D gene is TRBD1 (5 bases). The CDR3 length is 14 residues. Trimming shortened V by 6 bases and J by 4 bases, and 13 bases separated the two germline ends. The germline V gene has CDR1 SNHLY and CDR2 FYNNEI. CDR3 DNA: TGTGCCAGCAGGATGACAGATTTGAATCAGCCCCAGCATTTT. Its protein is CASRMTDLNQPQHF.

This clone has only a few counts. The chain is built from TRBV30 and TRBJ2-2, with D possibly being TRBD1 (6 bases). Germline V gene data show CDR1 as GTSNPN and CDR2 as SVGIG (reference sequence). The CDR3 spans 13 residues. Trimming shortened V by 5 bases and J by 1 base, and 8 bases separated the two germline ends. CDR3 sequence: CAWGGQNTGELFF. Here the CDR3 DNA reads TGTGCCTGGGGGGGACAGAACACCGGGGAGCTGTTTTTT.

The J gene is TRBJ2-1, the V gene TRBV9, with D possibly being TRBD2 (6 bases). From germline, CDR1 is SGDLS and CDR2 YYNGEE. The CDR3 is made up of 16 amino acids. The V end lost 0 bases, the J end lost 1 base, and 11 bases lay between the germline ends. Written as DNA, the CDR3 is TGTGCCAGCAGCGTAGTCCGAGGAGGGTCCTACAATGAGCAGTTCTTC. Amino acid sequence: CASSVVRGGSYNEQFF.

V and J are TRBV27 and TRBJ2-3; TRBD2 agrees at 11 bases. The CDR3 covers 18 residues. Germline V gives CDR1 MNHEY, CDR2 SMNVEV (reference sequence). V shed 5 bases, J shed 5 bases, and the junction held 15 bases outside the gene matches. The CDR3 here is CASSTPSSGRPWVDTQYF. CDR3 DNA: TGTGCCAGCAGTACTCCGTCTAGCGGGAGGCCTTGGGTAGATACGCAGTATTTT.

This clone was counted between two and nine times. CDR3 sequence: CASSPRTGGTYEQYF. The CDR3 DNA is TGTGCCAGCAGCCCGCGGACGGGGGGGACCTACGAGCAGTACTTC. This sequence joins TRBV5-4 and TRBJ2-7; TRBD2 agrees at 8 bases. Germline V gene sequence: CDR1 SGHNT, CDR2 YYREEE (reference sequence). This CDR3 contains 15 residues. The junction had 8 bases not matched to a gene; V was cut back by 4 bases and J by 2 bases.

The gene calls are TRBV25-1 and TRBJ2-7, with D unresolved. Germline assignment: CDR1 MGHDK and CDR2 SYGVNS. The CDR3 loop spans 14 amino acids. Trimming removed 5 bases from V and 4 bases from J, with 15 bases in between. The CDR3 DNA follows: TGTGCCAGCAGTTATTCGGAATTAGCATACGAGCAGTACTTC. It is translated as CASSYSELAYEQYF.

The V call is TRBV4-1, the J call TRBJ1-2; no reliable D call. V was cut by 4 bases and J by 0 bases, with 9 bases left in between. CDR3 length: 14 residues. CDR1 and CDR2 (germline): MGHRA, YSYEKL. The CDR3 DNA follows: TGCGCCAGCAGCCTCACCGGGTCTAACTATGGCTACACCTTC. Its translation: CASSLTGSNYGYTF.

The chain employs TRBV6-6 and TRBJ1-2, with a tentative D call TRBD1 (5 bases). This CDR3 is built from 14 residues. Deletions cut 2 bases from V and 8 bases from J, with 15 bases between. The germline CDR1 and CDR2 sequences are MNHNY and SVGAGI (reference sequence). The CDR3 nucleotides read TGTGCCAGCAGTTACAAAAAGGGGTTTAAGGGCTACACCTTC. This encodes CASSYKKGFKGYTF.

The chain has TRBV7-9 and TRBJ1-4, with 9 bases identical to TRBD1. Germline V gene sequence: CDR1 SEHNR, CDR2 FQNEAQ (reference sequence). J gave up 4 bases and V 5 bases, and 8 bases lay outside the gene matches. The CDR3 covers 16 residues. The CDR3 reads CASSRWTGEDNEKLFF. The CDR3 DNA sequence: TGTGCCAGCAGCCGGTGGACAGGGGAGGATAATGAAAAACTGTTTTTT.

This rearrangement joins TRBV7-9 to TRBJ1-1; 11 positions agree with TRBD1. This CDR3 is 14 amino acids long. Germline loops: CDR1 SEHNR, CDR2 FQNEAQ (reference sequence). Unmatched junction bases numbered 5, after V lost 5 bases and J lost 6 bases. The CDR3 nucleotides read TGTGCCAGCAGCCCGGGGACAGGGGGACCTGAAGCTTTCTTT. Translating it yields CASSPGTGGPEAFF.

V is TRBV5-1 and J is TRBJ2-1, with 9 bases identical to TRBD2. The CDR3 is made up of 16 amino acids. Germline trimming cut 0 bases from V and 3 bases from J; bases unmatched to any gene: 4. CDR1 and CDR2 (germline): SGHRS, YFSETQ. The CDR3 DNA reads TGCGCCAGCAGCTTGGGTCCTAGCGGGGTCTACAATGAGCAGTTCTTC. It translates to CASSLGPSGVYNEQFF.

CDR3 DNA: TGTGCCAGCAGCTTAGGTACAGGGCCTTACGAGCAGTACTTC. Encoded protein: CASSLGTGPYEQYF. V is TRBV7-9 and J is TRBJ2-7; D possibly corresponds to TRBD1 (6 bases). With 1 base removed from V and 4 bases from J, the gap between germline ends came to 11 bases. Germline V gene sequence: CDR1 SEHNR, CDR2 FQNEAQ (reference sequence). The CDR3 has 14 amino acids.

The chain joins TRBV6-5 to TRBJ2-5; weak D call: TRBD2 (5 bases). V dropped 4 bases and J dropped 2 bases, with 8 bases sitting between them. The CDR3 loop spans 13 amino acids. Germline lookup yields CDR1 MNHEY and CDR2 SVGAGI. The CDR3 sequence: CASSSREQETQYF. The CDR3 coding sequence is TGTGCCAGCAGTTCACGGGAACAAGAGACCCAGTACTTC.

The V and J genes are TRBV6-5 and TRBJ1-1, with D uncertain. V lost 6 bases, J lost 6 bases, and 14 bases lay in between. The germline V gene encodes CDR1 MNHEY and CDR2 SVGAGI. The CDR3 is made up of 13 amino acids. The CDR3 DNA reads TGTGCCAGCAGCCCAACTAGACACTCTGAAGCTTTCTTT. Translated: CASSPTRHSEAFF.

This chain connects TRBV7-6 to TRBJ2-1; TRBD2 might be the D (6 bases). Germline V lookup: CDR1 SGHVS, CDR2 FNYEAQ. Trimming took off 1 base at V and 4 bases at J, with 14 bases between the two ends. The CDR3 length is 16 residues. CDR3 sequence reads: CASSLVVSAGYNEQFF. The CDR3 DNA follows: TGTGCCAGCAGCTTAGTTGTTAGCGCGGGATACAATGAGCAGTTCTTC.